This T cell receptor (beta chain) comes out of a study of response to subunit inactivated influenza vaccine. The germline V gene has CDR1 DFQATT and CDR2 SNEGSKA (reference sequence). V dropped 4 bases and J dropped 0 bases, with 16 bases sitting between them. The CDR3 length is 16 residues. Only a few counts were recorded for this clonotype. TCRdb analysed the RT-PCR reads with MiXCR anew, one entry per CDR3 protein. The top ten hold about 9.3% of the sample, which has hundreds of thousands of distinct CDR3 sequences, 22% seen once. The receptor was derived from a man aged 45 to 75 who received an inactivated influenza vaccine. The chain has TRBV20-1 and TRBJ1-3; D is possibly TRBD1 (5 bases). This material consisted of PBMCs from blood, taken 21 months after vaccination. The CDR3 spells CSAKVQGRNSGNTIYF. The DNA for the CDR3 is TGCAGTGCTAAAGTTCAGGGACGAAACTCTGGAAACACCATATATTTT.